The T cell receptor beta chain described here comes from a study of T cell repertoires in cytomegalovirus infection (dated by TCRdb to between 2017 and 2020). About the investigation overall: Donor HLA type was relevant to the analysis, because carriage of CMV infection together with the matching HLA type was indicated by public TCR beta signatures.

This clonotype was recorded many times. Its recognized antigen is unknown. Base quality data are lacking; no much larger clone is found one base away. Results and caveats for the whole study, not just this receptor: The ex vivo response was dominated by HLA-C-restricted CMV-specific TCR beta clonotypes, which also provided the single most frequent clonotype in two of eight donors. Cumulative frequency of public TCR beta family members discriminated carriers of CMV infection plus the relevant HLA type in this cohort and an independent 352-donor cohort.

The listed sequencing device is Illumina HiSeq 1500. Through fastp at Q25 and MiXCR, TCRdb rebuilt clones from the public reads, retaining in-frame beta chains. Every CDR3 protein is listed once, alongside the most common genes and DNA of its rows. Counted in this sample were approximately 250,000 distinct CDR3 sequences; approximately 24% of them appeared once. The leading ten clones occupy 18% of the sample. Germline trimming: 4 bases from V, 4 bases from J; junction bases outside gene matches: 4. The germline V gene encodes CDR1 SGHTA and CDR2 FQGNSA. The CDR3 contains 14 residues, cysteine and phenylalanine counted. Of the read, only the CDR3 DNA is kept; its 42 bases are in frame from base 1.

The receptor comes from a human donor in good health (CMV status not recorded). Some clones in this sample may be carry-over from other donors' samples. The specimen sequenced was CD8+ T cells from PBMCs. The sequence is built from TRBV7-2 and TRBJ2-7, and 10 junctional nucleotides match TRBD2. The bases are TGTGCCAGCAGCTGGGGTAGCGGGGGGTACGAGCAGTACTTC. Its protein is CASSWGSGGYEQYF. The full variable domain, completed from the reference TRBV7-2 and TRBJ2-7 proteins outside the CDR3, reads GAGVSQSPSNKVTEKGKDVELRCDPISGHTALYWYRQSLGQGLEFLIYFQGNSAPDKSGLPSDRFSAERTGGSVSTLTIQRTQQEDSAVYLCASSWGSGGYEQYFGPGTRLTVT.